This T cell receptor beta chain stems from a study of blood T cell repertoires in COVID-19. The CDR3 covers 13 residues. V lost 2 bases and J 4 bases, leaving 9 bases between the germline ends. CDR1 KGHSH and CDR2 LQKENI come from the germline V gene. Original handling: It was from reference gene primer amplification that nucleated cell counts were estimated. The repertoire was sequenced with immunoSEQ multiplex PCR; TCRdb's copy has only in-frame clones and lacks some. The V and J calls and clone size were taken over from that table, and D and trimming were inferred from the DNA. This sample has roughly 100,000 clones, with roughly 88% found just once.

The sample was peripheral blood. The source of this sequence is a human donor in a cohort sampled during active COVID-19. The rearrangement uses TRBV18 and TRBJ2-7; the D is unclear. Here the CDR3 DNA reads TGTGCCAGCTCACCAGCGACACATTACGAGCAGTACTTC. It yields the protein CASSPATHYEQYF. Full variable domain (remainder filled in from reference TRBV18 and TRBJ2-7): NAGVMQNPRHLVRRRGQEARLRCSPMKGHSHVYWYRQLPEEGLKFMVYLQKENIIDESGMPKERFSAEFPKEGPSILRIQQVVRGDSAAYFCASSPATHYEQYFGPGTRLTVT.